This TCR beta chain came from a study of blood T cell repertoires in COVID-19. Study as a whole: Nucleic acid was either cDNA or gDNA, and it came from T cells, B-cell-depleted T cells, or PBMCs.

As handled by the study authors: Reference gene primer amplification gave estimated nucleated cell counts. Assay: immunoSEQ multiplex PCR; the TCRdb copy retains only in-frame clones and omits some. For V, J and clone size, that table is used; D and trimming come from the DNA. The sample lists some 80,000 clones, more than 75% occurring once. Between the trimmed V and J ends, which lost 0 bases and 0 bases, there was a span of 9 bases. Germline lookup yields CDR1 SGDLS and CDR2 YYNGEE. The CDR3 length is 15 residues. The rearrangement joins TRBV9 to TRBJ2-5, with TRBD1 as a possible D gene (5 bases). The clonotype originates from a human donor in a cohort sampled during active COVID-19. Sequencing was done on a sample of peripheral blood. In DNA form, the CDR3 reads TGTGCCAGCAGCGTAGGTGCAGGGTACCAAGAGACCCAGTACTTC. Amino acids: CASSVGAGYQETQYF.